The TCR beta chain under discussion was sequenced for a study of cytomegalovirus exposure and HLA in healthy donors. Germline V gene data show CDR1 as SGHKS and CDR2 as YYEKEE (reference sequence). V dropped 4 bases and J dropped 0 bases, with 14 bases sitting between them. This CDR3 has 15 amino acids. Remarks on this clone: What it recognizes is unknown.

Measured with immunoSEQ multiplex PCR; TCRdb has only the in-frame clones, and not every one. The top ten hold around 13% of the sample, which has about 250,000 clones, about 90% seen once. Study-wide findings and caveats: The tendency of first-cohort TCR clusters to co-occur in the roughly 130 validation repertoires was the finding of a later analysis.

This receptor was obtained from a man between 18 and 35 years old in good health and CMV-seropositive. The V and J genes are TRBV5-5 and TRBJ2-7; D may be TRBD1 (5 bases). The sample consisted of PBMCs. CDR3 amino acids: CASSPLGAHSYEQYF. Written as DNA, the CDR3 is TGTGCCAGCAGCCCCCTAGGGGCGCACTCCTACGAGCAGTACTTC.